This TCR beta chain emerged from a study of beta chain features in type 1 diabetes. Study context: Sorted cells from all samples, numbering 107,917,701, were examined. Findings and caveats of the study: These data did not resolve whether HLA type affects TCRB rearrangement. Shorter TCRB CDR3s, moderately but significantly so, marked every one of the four CD4+ subsets in Type 1 diabetes patients.

Expressed TCRB transcripts were sequenced after all isolated RNA was converted to cDNA. Generated by immunoSEQ multiplex PCR, the TCRdb table keeps only in-frame clones and is missing some. This repertoire shows over 150,000 clones, about a tenth found once; its top ten account for 0.5%. Heparinised blood was drawn once per donor, averaging approximately 100 mL. Sorted populations all exceeded 95% purity. Unmatched junction bases numbered 8, after V lost 6 bases and J lost 8 bases. The CDR3 consists of 13 residues. The V gene's germline CDR1 is MNHEY and CDR2 SMNVEV (reference sequence). This clone was seen more than once but under ten times. As yet, its antigen is unknown.

The specimen sequenced was central memory CD4+ T cells from blood. The V and J genes are TRBV27 and TRBJ1-1; TRBD1 matches 8 bases. The receptor's source is a man younger than 40 with type 1 diabetes. The CDR3 nucleotides are TGTGCCAGCAGACGCCCCGGGACAGGAGAAGCTTTCTTT. It specifies CASRRPGTGEAFF.